This T cell receptor beta chain is from a study of T cell repertoires in cytomegalovirus infection. Study background: CMV epitopes that were recently identified and HLA-C-restricted were used alongside well-studied HLA-B-restricted ones.

TCRdb re-called the reads with MiXCR, one entry per CDR3 protein. The sample carries hundreds of thousands of distinct CDR3 sequences, approximately 32% recorded once. Germline CDR1 and CDR2: LNHNV and YYDKDF (reference sequence). The CDR3 totals 14 residues. The V and J ends lost 5 bases and 1 base, in that order; junction bases with no gene match: 3. Study results and caveats: Individuals carrying CMV plus the relevant HLA were identified by cumulative frequency of public TCR beta families. HLA-C-restricted TCR beta clonotypes specific for CMV led the ex vivo response.

Note on this clonotype: Its antigen remains unidentified.

The specimen comprised cultured CD8+ T cells from PBMCs, sampled from culture after CMV antigen stimulation. The receptor was derived from a human donor in good health (CMV status not recorded). Some clones in this sample may be carry-over from other donors' samples. The chain uses TRBV15 and TRBJ2-5, with 8 bases that match TRBD1. CDR3 sequence: CATSGRGLQETQYF. The CDR3 nucleotides are TGTGCCACCAGCGGCAGGGGGCTCCAAGAGACCCAGTACTTC.